The rows below give T cell receptor beta chains drawn from one sample of a study of blood T cells in healthy people across ages. TCRdb independently ran MiXCR on the 5' RACE reads; one entry per CDR3 protein. Of about 1,500,000 distinct CDR3 sequences in the sample, 35% to 45% were seen once. Sample: blood. These receptors were taken from a woman aged 18 to 35 in good health. Each CDR3 is given with its conserved first and last residue. D genes are given only for firm matches. Some rows mark clone size as missing; the rest say once, few, many or name a class of expanded clone.

- | - | TRBJ2-7 | TRBV4-1 | CASSHRGDRISYNEQYF | TGCGCCAGCAGCCACCGTGGCGACAGAATCTCCTACAATGAGCAGTACTTC
- | - | TRBJ2-7 | TRBV7-8 | CASSPPSSRRGEQYF | TGTGCCAGCAGCCCTCCTTCCTCCCGGAGGGGTGAGCAGTACTTC
- | few | TRBJ2-1 | TRBV20-1 | CSAPGGLGYNEQFF | TGCAGTGCTCCAGGGGGGCTGGGTTACAATGAGCAGTTCTTC
TRBD1 | - | TRBJ1-1 | TRBV9 | CASSPSLFADRGRNTEAFF | TGTGCCAGCAGCCCCTCATTATTCGCGGACAGGGGACGTAACACTGAAGCTTTCTTT
- | many | TRBJ2-1 | TRBV10-3 | CAIGGTGLGPNEQFF | TGTGCCATCGGGGGGACTGGGTTGGGCCCCAATGAGCAGTTCTTC
- | many | TRBJ2-5 | TRBV11-2 | CASSLGIKETQYF | TGTGCCAGCAGTTTAGGCATAAAAGAGACCCAGTACTTC
- | - | TRBJ2-3 | TRBV7-9 | CASSLGTETRDTDTQYF | TGTGCCAGCAGCTTAGGGACAGAAACAAGGGACACAGATACGCAGTATTTT
- | - | TRBJ2-3 | TRBV5-1 | CASSLAGTSYVDTQYF | TGCGCCAGCAGCTTGGCCGGGACCTCATACGTAGATACGCAGTATTTT
- | - | TRBJ1-1 | TRBV20-1 | CSAAGGSNTEAFF | TGCAGTGCTGCTGGGGGGTCGAACACTGAAGCTTTCTTT
- | few | TRBJ2-1 | TRBV12-3/TRBV12-4 | CASSDPWEEQFF | TGTGCCAGCAGTGACCCCTGGGAGGAGCAGTTCTTC
TRBD2 | - | TRBJ2-3 | TRBV5-1 | CASTLGLAGADTQYF | TGCGCCAGCACCCTGGGACTAGCGGGAGCAGATACGCAGTATTTT
- | - | TRBJ2-7 | TRBV3-1 | CASSQDLGGVYDEQYF | TGTGCCAGCAGCCAAGATCTTGGGGGAGTGTATGATGAGCAGTACTTC
TRBD2 | - | TRBJ2-3 | TRBV4-1 | CASSQVGRWTSGRANTQYF | TGCGCCAGCAGCCAAGTCGGGCGCTGGACTAGCGGGAGGGCGAATACGCAGTATTTT
- | - | TRBJ2-5 | TRBV2 | CASSNRRQETQYF | TGTGCCAGCAGCAACAGACGGCAAGAGACCCAGTACTTC
TRBD1 | - | TRBJ2-5 | TRBV2 | CASSGDRGPETQYF | TGTGCCAGCAGCGGCGACAGGGGGCCAGAGACCCAGTACTTC
TRBD1 | - | TRBJ1-4 | TRBV5-1 | CASSVGTDYNNEKLFF | TGCGCCAGCAGCGTCGGGACAGACTACAATAATGAAAAACTGTTTTTT
TRBD1 | - | TRBJ2-7 | TRBV12-3/TRBV12-4 | CASSLVQGEPPYEQYF | TGTGCCAGCAGCTTAGTACAGGGGGAACCCCCCTACGAGCAGTACTTC
- | - | TRBJ1-2 | TRBV14 | CASSQEGMEGYTF | TGTGCCAGCAGCCAAGAGGGGATGGAGGGCTACACCTTC
- | - | TRBJ2-7 | TRBV28 | CASRSGVSYEQYF | TGTGCCAGCAGATCAGGGGTCTCCTACGAGCAGTACTTC
TRBD2 | - | TRBJ2-3 | TRBV7-2 | CASSLVTGGDTQYF | TGTGCCAGCAGCTTAGTGACGGGAGGGGATACGCAGTATTTT
- | few | TRBJ2-5 | TRBV14 | CASSRRREETQYF | TGTGCCAGCAGCCGGCGGAGGGAAGAGACCCAGTACTTC
TRBD1 | - | TRBJ2-7 | TRBV20-1 | CSASDRAHTGEQYF | TGCAGTGCGTCGGACAGGGCCCATACGGGGGAGCAGTACTTC
TRBD2 | - | TRBJ2-5 | TRBV12-3/TRBV12-4 | CASSSILAGDQETQYF | TGTGCCAGCAGTTCTATACTAGCGGGAGACCAAGAGACCCAGTACTTC
TRBD2 | - | TRBJ2-1 | TRBV9 | CASSVGASGDYNEQFF | TGTGCCAGCAGCGTAGGGGCTAGCGGGGATTACAATGAGCAGTTCTTC
- | - | TRBJ1-2 | TRBV7-2 | CASSLAAASNYGYTF | TGTGCCAGCAGCTTAGCGGCAGCCTCTAACTATGGCTACACCTTC
- | - | TRBJ1-2 | TRBV6-1 | CASVFGGNGYTF | TGTGCCAGCGTCTTTGGGGGAAATGGCTACACCTTC
- | few | TRBJ1-2 | TRBV4-1 | CASSPNLSGYTF | TGCGCCAGCAGCCCAAACCTTAGCGGCTACACCTTC
- | many | TRBJ1-5 | TRBV20-1 | CSATGGRQPQHF | TGCAGTGCTACCGGGGGACGGCAGCCCCAGCATTTT
TRBD1 | - | TRBJ1-6 | TRBV20-1 | CSAAGQVNSPLHF | TGCAGTGCTGCGGGACAGGTGAATTCACCCCTCCACTTT
TRBD2 | - | TRBJ2-3 | TRBV11-2 | CASSRELAGARGTDTQYF | TGTGCCAGCAGCCGCGAGTTAGCGGGGGCCCGGGGCACAGATACGCAGTATTTT
TRBD1 | many | TRBJ1-2 | TRBV7-2 | CASSSGQGANYGYTF | TGTGCCAGCAGCTCCGGTCAGGGGGCTAACTATGGCTACACCTTC
- | - | TRBJ1-5 | TRBV4-1 | CASSQDRDMRPQHF | TGCGCCAGCAGCCAAGATCGGGATATGCGGCCCCAGCATTTT
- | few | TRBJ2-3 | TRBV10-3 | CAISSRPRGTDTQYF | TGTGCCATCAGTTCTCGACCCCGGGGCACAGATACGCAGTATTTT
- | - | TRBJ2-7 | TRBV11-2 | CASSPWTDGIHNEQYF | TGTGCCAGCAGCCCCTGGACCGACGGGATCCACAATGAGCAGTACTTC
- | few | TRBJ2-1 | TRBV6-1 | CASSEFNLGEQFF | TGTGCCAGCAGTGAATTTAACTTGGGTGAGCAGTTCTTC
- | - | TRBJ1-2 | TRBV20-1 | CSGLQGGAEYDGYTF | TGCAGTGGCTTACAGGGAGGAGCTGAGTATGACGGCTACACCTTC
- | - | TRBJ2-3 | TRBV5-1 | CASSLDGRRGGGTDTQYF | TGCGCCAGCAGCTTGGACGGTAGGAGGGGAGGCGGCACAGATACGCAGTATTTT
TRBD2 | few | TRBJ2-5 | TRBV6-5 | CASSYDSLAGGQTQYF | TGTGCCAGCAGTTACGATAGTCTAGCGGGGGGACAGACCCAGTACTTC
TRBD2 | - | TRBJ2-7 | TRBV28 | CAAGGHSEQYF | TGTGCCGCGGGGGGACACTCCGAGCAGTACTTC
- | - | TRBJ2-1 | TRBV4-1 | CASRGEVGHNEQFF | TGCGCCAGCAGGGGCGAGGTGGGCCACAATGAGCAGTTCTTC
- | - | TRBJ1-1 | TRBV2 | CASSANSGNTEAFF | TGTGCCAGCAGTGCTAATAGCGGGAACACTGAAGCTTTCTTT
- | - | TRBJ2-7 | TRBV7-9 | CASSSNLMSYEQYF | TGTGCCAGCAGCTCCAACCTTATGAGTTACGAGCAGTACTTC
- | - | TRBJ1-5 | TRBV3-1 | CASSPGPRGGNQPQHF | TGTGCCAGCAGCCCCGGCCCCCGGGGTGGCAATCAGCCCCAGCATTTT
- | few | TRBJ1-2 | TRBV27 | CASSSSGGPLNTF | TGTGCCAGCAGTAGCAGTGGGGGCCCGTTGAACACCTTC
TRBD2 | many | TRBJ2-7 | TRBV20-1 | CSVRLAGLNEQYF | TGCAGTGTGAGGCTAGCGGGTCTCAATGAGCAGTACTTC